The clone carrying this T cell receptor beta chain was detected only once. Its specificity is not known. The repertoire was sequenced with immunoSEQ multiplex PCR; TCRdb's copy has only in-frame clones and lacks some. There are tens of thousands of clones in the sample; roughly nine tenths occur only once, and 4.2% lies in the top ten. This sample was taken from a study of OX40 agonist ivuxolimab in advanced cancers. Points from the study as a whole: In CD8+ T cells, expanded clones were on average more numerous than in CD4+. Partial responders treated at 0.1-3.0 mg/kg exhibited clonal expansion among the lowest measured.

The receptor comes from an adult with an advanced solid tumor such as melanoma, head and neck, liver or kidney cancer. The material sequenced was CD4+ or CD8+ T cells sorted from blood, taken in a trial of the OX40 agonist ivuxolimab.

CDR3 sequence: CASSYGGGSEAFF. In DNA form, the CDR3 reads TGTGCCAGCAGTTACGGGGGAGGGTCTGAAGCTTTCTTT. The chain is built from TRBV6-5 and TRBJ1-1, with D possibly matching TRBD1 (5 bases). The V gene lost 2 bases and the J gene lost 6 bases, with 10 bases spanning the gap. Germline CDR1 and CDR2: MNHEY and SVGAGI. The CDR3 runs 13 residues.